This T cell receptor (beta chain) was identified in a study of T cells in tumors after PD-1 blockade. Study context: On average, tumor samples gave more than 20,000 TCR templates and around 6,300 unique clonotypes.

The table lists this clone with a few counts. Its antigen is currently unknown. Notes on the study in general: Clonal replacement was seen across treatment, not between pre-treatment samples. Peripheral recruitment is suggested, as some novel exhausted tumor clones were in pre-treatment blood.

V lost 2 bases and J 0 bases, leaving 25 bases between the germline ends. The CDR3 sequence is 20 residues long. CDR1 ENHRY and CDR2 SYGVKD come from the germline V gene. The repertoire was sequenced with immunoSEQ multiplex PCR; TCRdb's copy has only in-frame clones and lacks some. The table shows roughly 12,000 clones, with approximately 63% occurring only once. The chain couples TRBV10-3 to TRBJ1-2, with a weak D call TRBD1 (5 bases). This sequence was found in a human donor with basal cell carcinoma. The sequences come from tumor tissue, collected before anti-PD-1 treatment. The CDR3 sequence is CAISESWEKGQSYPNYGYTF. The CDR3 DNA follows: TGTGCCATCAGTGAGAGCTGGGAAAAGGGGCAATCCTATCCTAACTATGGCTACACCTTC.